The subject of this entry is one T cell receptor beta chain. Its antigen is currently not known. No base qualities exist here, and no much larger clone lies one base off it. The protocol used for the library was 5' RACE. A second PCR of roughly 7 to 11 cycles was performed with a sample-barcoded 5' primer and a J-beta primer mix. Each TCR beta cDNA molecule received a unique molecular identifier from a template-switch 5' adaptor carrying 12 random nucleotides. At least 2.5 million CDR3-containing paired-end reads were obtained from each sample. First-strand cDNA synthesis was performed from all RNA using the Mint cDNA synthesis kit, with priming by a TRBC-specific oligonucleotide. All cDNA was treated with uracil-DNA glycosylase and then went through a first 18-cycle PCR with the universal primers M1SS and BC2_uni_R. As for how the authors treated the data: Normalization of each sample was performed by random selection of 1 million high-quality reads, each carrying a distinct molecular identifier. Reads sharing molecular identifiers were discarded rather than binned into consensus sequences. MiTCR, with a Q25 quality threshold and the strictest error-elimination algorithm, was used for CDR3 identification, clonotype clustering and error correction. A nonparametric unseen species model with Euler transformation was used to estimate lower-bound total TCR beta diversity. TCRdb reran the public reads through fastp at Q25 and MiXCR, keeping productive beta chains. A single entry per CDR3 protein holds the most common genes and DNA from its merged rows. The V and J calls follow TCRdb's processing rather than the paper's. This sample is represented by some 1,800,000 distinct CDR3 sequences; about 39% of them were singletons. The ten biggest clones cover 23% of the sample.

The donors were around 39 Caucasian individuals from Russia, aged 6 to 90 years, who were systemically healthy. Each donor gave ten milliliters of peripheral blood, collected into EDTA-treated Vacutainer tubes. PBMCs were isolated by Ficoll-Paque density-gradient centrifugation, with at least 7 million obtained per sample. Trizol reagent was used to extract total RNA from PBMCs, with at least 6 micrograms per sample. The percentages of naive CD45RAhigh/CD27high T cells were determined by flow cytometry on a PBMC aliquot from every donor. These data come from a study of blood T cells in healthy people across ages (dated by TCRdb to 2014 to 2015). For the study in its entirety: In model experiments, template switching captured roughly one uniquely barcoded TCR beta cDNA molecule for every two T cells. To avoid experimental bias, donors of different ages were distributed randomly across sequencing lanes. The donors were divided into four age groups: young (average approximately 17 years), middle-aged (about 39), aged (approximately 64) and long-lived (about 79). To track age-related changes in TCR beta repertoire diversity, the study relied on deep sequencing normalized with unique cDNA molecular identifiers. Two additional independent replicas of 1 million unique cDNA reads from the same blood draw were analyzed for two donors (one aged 18 to 29 and one aged 80 or older). General conclusions and limits of the study: The CMV infection status of donors was not known, potentially confounding age-related changes in expanded clonotypes. A strong correlation was found between observed TCR beta diversity and the percentage of naive T cells measured by flow cytometry. Observed TCR beta diversity per million T cells fell roughly linearly with age, and a significant reduction was already apparent by age around 44. Compared with the aged group, more naive CD4+ T cells, fewer expanded clones and increased TCR diversity were shown by the long-lived group, suggesting age selection. Since profiling was done on bulk unsorted PBMCs, naive and antigen-experienced compartments could not be conclusively compared. Estimates of total diversity from one million sequenced T cells were regarded as lower bounds and underestimates.

According to the germline V gene, CDR1 reads SGHVS and CDR2 reads FNYEAQ. V gives up 4 bases and J gives up 8 bases, and the segment between their germline ends measures 14 bases. The CDR3 sequence holds 13 residues, the cysteine and phenylalanine included. The kept DNA is CDR3 alone, 39 bases in frame from the first base. The TCR comes from a human donor in good health. Sequences were obtained from blood. The rearrangement combines TRBV7-6 with TRBJ1-2; there is no confident call for the D gene. The CDR3 is CASSSFPLGGYTF. The DNA reads as follows: TGTGCCAGCAGCTCTTTCCCCCTGGGGGGCTACACCTTC.